This TCR beta chain was sequenced during a study of cytomegalovirus exposure and HLA in healthy donors (dated by TCRdb to 2015 to 2018). Describing the broader study: In an earlier analysis of about 560 of the donors, 276 Gb of sequence data and some 100 million unique TCR beta sequences from about 190 million T cells were reported. Because of strong linkage in the cohort, five DR-DQ haplotypes were treated as single units for association and clustering. High-throughput TCR immunosequencing, statistical association of individual TCRs with disease status, and machine learning were combined to predict cytomegalovirus infection status. Every discovery cohort repertoire had been produced on one sequencing platform. In a later analysis, previously published TCR beta repertoires from 666 donors were re-analyzed and high-resolution HLA genotyping was added so that TCR occurrence patterns could be studied. The genetic ancestry cluster associated with self-reported Caucasian donors included 81% of the 350 to 500 genotyped donors. On average, over 200,000 unique TCR beta nucleotide sequences were sequenced per donor among 300 to 500 genotyped donors of the cohort, with 15% to 20% of those sequences being non-productive. Typing coverage varied by locus: 629-630 donors for A, B, C, DRB1 and DQB1; roughly 520 for DQA1; around 570 for DPA1; approximately 470 for DPB1. In an earlier analysis of 587 of the donors, high-throughput TCR beta sequencing was used to judge whether each TCR beta V gene segment behaved as functional or pseudogenic. Roughly 300 gigabases of sequencing data and 80 million or so unique TCR sequences were included in an early release covering several hundred HLA-typed donors. A separate validation cohort of 90 to 150 different subjects was used in addition to the roughly 670-subject first cohort. The aim of the study was to test whether cataloging public T cell receptors could identify signatures of past pathogen exposure. Class I and class II HLA loci were covered by the typing at four-digit resolution. Rather than using new phenotypic data, the later analysis identified candidate immune exposures from TCR beta sequences and from how often those sequences occurred across donors. Donor age, sex, ethnicity and CMV serostatus were collected together with the repertoire data. The study profiled the T cell repertoires of some 610 subjects by immunosequencing and related them to cytomegalovirus serostatus. In a later genetic analysis, genome-wide SNP genotypes for about 55% of the 666 donors were used, and that subset was treated as a discovery cohort. The full study reports these points: The only immune exposure information available for the cohort was CMV serostatus. A further reported finding was that TCR beta sequences accurately predicted the HLA-A and HLA-B alleles for most subjects in the first cohort. The earlier analysis of 450 to 700 of the donors excluded roughly 16 rarely observed V segments, including chromosome 9 orphons, because counts were too low. In this cohort, only TCR beta chains were sequenced, and detectable features were limited by the absence of alpha or paired-chain data. Because the 87-base-pair reads could not distinguish some IMGT-functional V segments, including TRBV6-2 and TRBV6-3, those segments were excluded. Correlated functional status among segregating V segments might reflect linkage disequilibrium, but an unknown experimental factor could not be ruled out. The classifier was reported to diagnose cytomegalovirus status with high specificity and sensitivity in both the original and validation cohorts. A later analysis reported that several top co-occurrence clusters appeared linked to parvovirus B19, influenza, CMV and Epstein-Barr virus. Across donors, most TCR sequences were observed very rarely, whereas some public TCRs were present in many individuals. In a later analysis, HLA-associated TCR beta chains showed more clonal expansion and lower generation probabilities than non-associated chains that were equally common. In a later genetic analysis, fewer N-insertions in productive TCRs were reported among donors in an Asian-associated ancestry cluster than the roughly 700-donor mean. The sequencing pipeline was judged likely to have produced a cluster of highly shared sequence variants as a technical artifact. Presence/absence analyses assumed roughly uniform sequencing depth across donors, an assumption that may not hold. At a false discovery rate of 0.05, a later analysis linked fewer than 20,000 TCR beta sequences to specific HLA alleles. Strong co-occurrence of HLA alleles, especially DR and DQ, made assigning TCR associations to individual alleles difficult. Because some donors lacked HLA typing at each locus, the association tests relied only on the typed subset. In a later genetic analysis, a missense DCLRE1C variant was associated with V-gene and J-gene trimming of TCR beta chains, and the association was replicated in an independent cohort. In vitro tests confirmed that three of the cytomegalovirus-associated TCR beta chains recognize cytomegalovirus antigens. The study gave a list of 150 to 200 TCR beta chains associated with cytomegalovirus. In a later analysis, the rate of TCR association differed among HLA loci, with DRB1 alleles having the most associated TCRs and HLA-C alleles having the fewest. Broadly in line with IMGT annotations, most TCR beta V segments showed up in productive rearrangements about 87% or about 30% of the time in an earlier analysis of 450 to 750 of the donors. In a later analysis, most CMV-associated TCR beta chains were found to appear HLA-restricted, with HLA associations seemingly driven largely by CMV exposure. The authors suggested that the approach could potentially be generalized to other disease states and immunological phenotypes.

The library was built by means of the immunoSEQ multiplex PCR assay. For the multiplex PCR, a mixture combining 60 forward primers for TCR Vbeta segments and 13 reverse primers for TCR Jbeta segments was used. The CDR3 region of rearranged TCR beta genes was amplified from genomic DNA by a multiplex PCR assay. Amplified TCR beta libraries were sequenced as 87-base-pair reads on the Illumina HiSeq System. The paper's data handling went like this. Across the roughly 640 repertoires, a later analysis counted 80 million or so unique TCR beta chains, approximately 12 million of which were shared by at least two donors. Raw reads were error-corrected and collapsed into unique sequences by a nearest-neighbor algorithm in which closely related sequences were merged to remove PCR and sequencing errors. Alignment of CDR3 sequences to IMGT reference sequences was used to assign V, D and J gene segments. For a sequence to be retained, at least a six-nucleotide match to both a V gene segment and a J gene segment was required. A rearrangement counted as productive if the CDR3 had no stop codons and remained in frame with V and J, and every other rearrangement counted as non-productive. Following IMGT convention, CDR3 was defined as the stretch from the second conserved V-encoded cysteine to the conserved J-encoded phenylalanine. The earlier analysis of around 640 of the donors excluded sequences that lacked an unambiguous match to a single V gene segment. In an earlier analysis of approximately 590 of the donors, V segments were called functional above 56.7% productive rearrangements and were called segregating when the between-donor standard deviation exceeded 5%. A statistical classification framework was built to diagnose cytomegalovirus status from the catalog of TCR beta chain sequences. A later analysis assigned V and J genes by comparing TCR nucleotide sequences with IMGT/GENE-DB human TR gene sequences. The TCRdist pipeline was used in a later analysis to assign CDR3 sequences and most-parsimonious VDJ recombination scenarios. In a later analysis, each TCR beta chain was defined by its CDR3 amino acid sequence together with its V-gene family, and reads lacking a unique V-gene family were excluded. In a later analysis, several hundred highly shared, low-generation-probability nucleotide sequences were removed to address suspected cross-contamination and a sequencing artifact. In a later analysis, a clonal expansion index was calculated for each public chain from normalized within-repertoire ranks of inferred template counts. Generation probabilities in a later analysis came from a VDJ recombination model fitted to out-of-frame rearrangements, and those results were checked against IGoR. Hypergeometric tests were used in a later analysis to score TCR-TCR, TCR-HLA and TCR-CMV co-occurrence, with a repertoire-size bias correction applied to the TCR pairs. In a later analysis, false discovery rates were estimated by permuting HLA or CMV assignments 20 times. In a later analysis, co-occurring TCRs were grouped with DBSCAN, and TCRdist sequence similarity was added when clustering was performed within HLA-allele-positive subsets. Repertoires with fewer than 30,000 or more than 120,000 public chains, plus five repertoires with anomalous nucleotide sharing, were excluded from co-occurrence clustering. Here the immuneACCESS table is served through TCRdb, limited to in-frame sequences with V and J called. Missing clones are a known gap in these copies; in checked studies unresolved V genes cover under half, and the rest lacks a known reason. The V and J calls and clone size are taken from that table; D and trimming were inferred from the DNA. The sample table holds tens of thousands of clones, of which roughly 80% were seen once. The ten largest clones add up to 2.5% to 3% of the sample.

The CDR3 starts with the cysteine, ends with the phenylalanine, and has 15 residues. Only CDR3 DNA is held: 45 bases, read in frame from base 1. Looking up the germline V gene yields CDR1 SGHVS and CDR2 FNYEAQ. A distance of 7 bases separates the germline ends of V and J, which lose 1 base and 0 bases respectively. A remark on this clone: Its antigen has not been determined. Per-nucleotide qualities are absent, and no much larger clonotype sits a single base away.

The cohort comprised some 730 healthy bone marrow donors. All cohort members were sampled while nominally healthy, although unrecorded immune exposures were likely present. The donor tested CMV seronegative, placing the donor among the 350 to 400 seronegative members of the cohort. A peripheral blood sample was collected from each donor, and TCR beta sequencing was performed on peripheral blood mononuclear cells. The Qiagen DNeasy Blood Extraction Kit was used to extract genomic DNA from the blood cell samples. The V and J segments used are TRBV7-6 and TRBJ2-1; the D gene cannot be named for sure. Sequencing input: PBMCs. The source is a woman in her 30s in good health and CMV-seronegative. CDR3 reads: CASSLDFRSYNEQFF. The DNA sequence follows: TGTGCCAGCAGCTTAGACTTTCGCTCCTACAATGAGCAGTTCTTC. Outside the CDR3, residues come from the reference TRBV7-6 and TRBJ2-1 proteins, so the full variable domain is: GAGVSQSPRYKVTKRGQDVALRCDPISGHVSLYWYRQALGQGPEFLTYFNYEAQQDKSGLPNDRFSAERPEGSISTLTIQRTEQRDSAMYRCASSLDFRSYNEQFFGPGTRLTVL.